A single TCR beta chain is shown here with its context. This sample is part of a study of blood T cell repertoires in COVID-19. As for the study in general: From the United States, Italy and Spain came samples of acute and convalescent COVID-19.

V was trimmed by 2 bases and J by 5 bases, leaving 18 bases between them. This CDR3 comprises 15 residues. From germline, CDR1 is SQVTM and CDR2 ANQGSEA. Per the original methods: Amplification of reference gene primers provided the estimated nucleated cell counts. Method: immunoSEQ multiplex PCR; TCRdb's copy keeps in-frame clones and lacks some. The DNA gave D and trimming, while V, J and clone size come from that table. This table holds 97,000 or so clones, roughly 85% found once. This receptor was identified in a man over 45 with active COVID-19. Input material: peripheral blood. This chain uses TRBV29-1 with TRBJ1-2; tentatively, D is TRBD1 (6 bases). The CDR3 is CSVERGGRRGYGYTF. The CDR3 DNA reads as TGCAGCGTTGAAAGGGGGGGTCGGAGGGGATATGGCTACACCTTC. Variable domain in full (rest from reference TRBV29-1 and TRBJ1-2): SAVISQKPSRDICQRGTSLTIQCQVDSQVTMMFWYRQQPGQSLTLIATANQGSEATYESGFVIDKFPISRPNLTFSTLTVSNMSPEDSSIYLCSVERGGRRGYGYTFGSGTRLTVV.